The 4 T cell receptor beta chains given below trace back to one sample, sequenced in a study of radiotherapy plus CTLA-4 blockade in lung cancer. Generated by immunoSEQ multiplex PCR, the TCRdb table keeps only in-frame clones and is missing some. The profile shows roughly 30,000 clones, 60% to 85% of them singletons. This sample comprised peripheral blood, obtained from a patient treated with radiotherapy plus ipilimumab. Receptors originate from a human donor with non-small cell lung cancer that progressed on radiotherapy plus ipilimumab.

The chain links TRBV27 to TRBJ2-7; 8 bases align to TRBD1. Unmatched junction bases numbered 9, after V lost 5 bases and J lost 6 bases. CDR3 length equals 14 residues. Germline V gives CDR1 MNHEY, CDR2 SMNVEV (reference sequence). CDR3 coding DNA: TGTGCCAGCAGTCAAGGACAGGGAGCCCTCGAGCAGTACTTC. It translates to CASSQGQGALEQYF.

This clone has just a few counts. The J gene is TRBJ2-3, the V gene TRBV7-8; D remains ambiguous. V lost 4 bases to trimming and J lost 0 bases, with 8 bases between them. The CDR3 has 14 residues. The germline V gene has CDR1 SGHVS and CDR2 FQNEAQ. In DNA form, the CDR3 reads TGTGCCAGCAGCTACGAAGGTAGCACAGATACGCAGTATTTT. Amino acid sequence: CASSYEGSTDTQYF.

The rearrangement links TRBV28 to TRBJ2-3, with D maybe TRBD2 (5 bases). Germline assignment: CDR1 MDHEN and CDR2 SYDVKM. This CDR3 comprises 12 residues. Trimming took 5 bases from V and 11 from J, leaving 14 bases between them. The DNA of the CDR3 is TGTGCCAGCAGTGACTACACATTAGGGCAGTATTTT. As protein: CASSDYTLGQYF.

This clone was observed a single time. The chain links TRBV19 to TRBJ2-7; D perhaps matches TRBD1 (5 bases). Germline V gene data show CDR1 as LNHDA and CDR2 as SQIVND (reference sequence). The CDR3 is 14 residues long. Trimming removed 4 bases from V and 1 base from J, with 11 bases in between. The CDR3 protein is CASSTDKGSYEQYF. The CDR3 DNA reads TGTGCCAGTAGTACGGACAAGGGGTCCTACGAGCAGTACTTC. The variable domain in full, completed from reference TRBV19 and TRBJ2-7, reads DGGITQSPKYLFRKEGQNVTLSCEQNLNHDAMYWYRQDPGQGLRLIYYSQIVNDFQKGDIAEGYSVSREKKESFPLTVTSAQKNPTAFYLCASSTDKGSYEQYFGPGTRLTVT.